The T cell receptor (beta chain) under discussion was sequenced for a study of cytomegalovirus exposure and HLA in healthy donors. Study-wide findings and caveats: Excluded: some indistinguishable V segments such as TRBV6-2 and TRBV6-3. Productive rates of about 90% or about 30% were seen for most TCR beta V segments in an earlier analysis.

As for this clone: What it recognizes is unknown.

The CDR3 loop spans 14 amino acids. Deletions cut 3 bases from V and 2 bases from J, with 11 bases between. Germline V lookup: CDR1 SGHRS, CDR2 YFSETQ. Researchers ran the PCR with 60 Vbeta and 13 Jbeta primers. As originally analysed: Some 80 million unique TCR beta chains, 10 million to 14 million shared, were counted in a later analysis. Clones were read by immunoSEQ multiplex PCR, and TCRdb kept only the in-frame ones, dropping some. V, J and clone size reflect that table, while D and trimming were determined from the DNA. The repertoire includes around 91,000 clones, roughly 78% of them detected once, and less than 5.5% sits in the top ten.

The sequence was obtained from a male donor in good health and CMV-seropositive. Specimen: PBMCs. The chain carries TRBV5-1 and TRBJ2-5; TRBD1 might be the D (6 bases). This CDR3 reads CASSSGTPQETQYF. In nucleotides, the CDR3 is TGCGCCAGCAGCTCCGGGACACCGCAAGAGACCCAGTACTTC.